This passage covers 27 T cell receptor beta chains from one sample sequenced in a study of T-cell reconstitution after alpha-beta-depleted transplantation in children. TCRbeta library preparation incorporated unique molecular identifiers. TCRdb reprocessed the PCR reads via MiXCR and lists one record per CDR3 protein. The sample lists nearly 20,000 distinct CDR3 sequences; under 15% were seen once. Sequenced here: PBMCs, mostly from graft donor cells, sampled 60 days after TCRalphabeta/CD19-depleted stem cell transplant. These receptor sequences come from a female patient under 10 years old who had a stem cell transplant for congenital amegakaryocytic thrombocytopenia, so the T cells may come from the graft donor.

V gene TRBV5-5 combines with J gene TRBJ1-5; D possibly corresponds to TRBD1 (6 bases). CDR3 length: 13 amino acids. Germline CDR1 SGHKS, CDR2 YYEKEE (reference sequence). V lost 3 bases and J lost 2, with 6 bases in between. The CDR3 nucleotides are TGTGCCAGCAGCTGGACAGGCAATCAGCCCCAGCATTTT. Amino acids: CASSWTGNQPQHF.

This clonotype was observed at least ten times. The rearrangement links TRBV18 to TRBJ2-2, with D tentatively TRBD1 (5 bases). Germline V lookup: CDR1 KGHSH, CDR2 LQKENI. Between the trimmed V and J ends, which lost 2 bases and 1 base, there was a span of 5 bases. The CDR3 sequence is 14 residues long. In DNA form, the CDR3 reads TGTGCCAGCTCACCAGACAGGAACACCGGGGAGCTGTTTTTT. It yields the protein CASSPDRNTGELFF.

Comments on this clonotype: A read error may explain this, as a much larger clone is one base away. The chain links TRBV3-1 to TRBJ2-1; weak D call: TRBD2 (6 bases). Germline CDR1 and CDR2: LGHDT and YNNKEL (reference sequence). The CDR3 length is 15 residues. CDR3 bases: TGTGCCAGCTGCCAAGATAGACTAGACAAGGTTGAGCAGTTCTTC. Protein product: CASCQDRLDKVEQFF.

This clonotype was recorded many times. The V call is TRBV28, the J call TRBJ1-2, with TRBD1 as a possible D gene (5 bases). Trimming shortened V by 6 bases and J by 6 bases, and 14 bases separated the two germline ends. CDR1 and CDR2 from the germline V gene are MDHEN and SYDVKM. The CDR3 covers 13 residues. Here the CDR3 reads CASRPRGVDGYTF. DNA for the CDR3: TGTGCCAGCAGACCCCGGGGGGTTGATGGCTACACCTTC.

This clonotype was detected ten times or more. The rearrangement uses TRBV12-3 or TRBV12-4 and TRBJ2-7; 8 nucleotides match TRBD1. The CDR3 sequence is 15 residues long. Trimming at V came to 6 bases and at J to 5 bases, leaving 12 bases not matched to a gene. The CDR3 region has the DNA TGTGCCAGCAGCTGGGCTCAGGGGGCTCGGCACGAGCAGTACTTC. Protein product: CASSWAQGARHEQYF.

At least ten counts were recorded for this clonotype. The chain uses TRBV20-1 and TRBJ2-5; no reliable D call. Trimming cost V 5 bases and J 4 bases, with 20 bases left between them. Germline assignment: CDR1 DFQATT and CDR2 SNEGSKA (reference sequence). The CDR3 consists of 15 residues. DNA for the CDR3: TGCAGTGCTGCCGCCGACATCCCGGGTACAGAGACCCAGTACTTC. It translates to CSAAADIPGTETQYF.

This clonotype was counted ten times or more. V usage is TRBV6-5 and J usage is TRBJ2-2; D is ambiguous. Deletions cut 0 bases from V and 2 bases from J, with 7 bases between. The CDR3 covers 15 residues. CDR1 and CDR2 (germline): MNHEY, SVGAGI. This CDR3 reads CASSYSDPNTGELFF. The CDR3 DNA follows: TGTGCCAGCAGTTACTCCGACCCCAACACCGGGGAGCTGTTTTTT.

This clonotype was seen at least ten times. This chain links TRBV7-9 with TRBJ2-1; possible D gene TRBD2, 5 bases. V lost 3 bases to trimming and J lost 4 bases, with 10 bases between them. The V gene's germline CDR1 is SEHNR and CDR2 FQNEAQ (reference sequence). The CDR3 runs 14 residues. The CDR3, as DNA: TGTGCCAGCAGCTTCAGCGGTCCTTACAATGAGCAGTTCTTC. Protein product: CASSFSGPYNEQFF.

There are many counts of this clonotype. The chain uses TRBV19 and TRBJ2-1; 8 bases match TRBD1. CDR1 and CDR2 (germline): LNHDA, SQIVND (reference sequence). The CDR3 runs to 15 residues. V dropped 2 bases and J dropped 4; count of bases not matched to a gene: 4. CDR3 coding DNA: TGTGCCAGTAGTATATCGGGACAGGAGTACAATGAGCAGTTCTTC. This sequence encodes CASSISGQEYNEQFF.

The V and J genes are TRBV7-2 and TRBJ2-1; 9 bases are a match to TRBD2. The CDR3 loop spans 16 amino acids. The V and J ends lost 2 bases and 7 bases, in that order; junction bases with no gene match: 9. Germline assignment: CDR1 SGHTA and CDR2 FQGNSA. The CDR3 loop reads CASSLHSGSHGNEQFF. The CDR3 DNA sequence: TGTGCCAGCAGCTTACATAGCGGGAGTCACGGTAATGAGCAGTTCTTC.

In this sample, this clonotype turned up many times. This sequence joins TRBV5-1 and TRBJ2-2, with 8 bases aligning to TRBD1. The germline V gene encodes CDR1 SGHRS and CDR2 YFSETQ. V was clipped by 7 bases and J by 2 bases; unmatched bases: 4. This CDR3 contains 14 residues. The CDR3 here is CASGGTGNTGELFF. The CDR3 DNA sequence: TGCGCCAGCGGCGGGACAGGCAACACCGGGGAGCTGTTTTTT.

This clonotype was seen a few times. The rearrangement joins TRBV11-2 to TRBJ1-2; D possibly corresponds to TRBD1 (5 bases). V gave up 6 bases and J gave up 4 bases, with 9 bases separating them. Germline V gene lookup returns CDR1 SGHAT and CDR2 FQNNGV. The CDR3 runs 12 residues. The CDR3 sequence: CASRDNSYGYTF. In DNA, the CDR3 is TGTGCCAGCAGGGACAACTCCTATGGCTACACCTTC.

This clonotype was detected many times. V gene TRBV5-6 combines with J gene TRBJ2-7; D is unclear. This CDR3 is 12 amino acids long. V lost 5 bases to trimming and J lost 3 bases, with 9 bases between them. CDR1 is SGHDT, CDR2 YYEEEE, per germline. The CDR3 region is CASSQEFYEQYF. CDR3 in DNA: TGTGCCAGCAGTCAAGAATTCTACGAGCAGTACTTC.

This clonotype was seen repeatedly, ten times or more. V gene TRBV4-1 combines with J gene TRBJ1-1; D might be TRBD1 (6 bases). CDR3 length: 14 amino acids. V gave up 0 bases and J gave up 12 bases, with 17 bases separating them. Germline lookup yields CDR1 MGHRA and CDR2 YSYEKL. The CDR3 loop reads CASSQEGGAKKSFF. The CDR3 DNA reads as TGCGCCAGCAGCCAAGAAGGGGGGGCCAAAAAATCTTTCTTT.

The table lists this clonotype with many counts. J is TRBJ2-2 and V is TRBV6-5; TRBD2 is a possible D gene (5 bases). The germline gives CDR1 MNHEY, CDR2 SVGAGI. The CDR3 has 14 amino acids. V lost 7 bases to trimming and J lost 1 base, with 10 bases between them. CDR3: CASMGSLNTGELFF. DNA for the CDR3: TGTGCCAGCATGGGGAGTCTGAACACCGGGGAGCTGTTTTTT.

Remarks on this clonotype: A much larger clonotype is one base distant, so this may be a read error. This rearrangement joins TRBV20-1 to TRBJ2-5, with TRBD2 matching 8 bases. The CDR3 totals 14 residues. From germline, CDR1 is DFQATT and CDR2 SNEGSKA (reference sequence). In DNA form, the CDR3 reads TGCAGTGCGGGGGGACTAGGGGTACAAGAGACCCAGTCCTTC. This sequence encodes CSAGGLGVQETQSF.

In its sample, this clonotype was seen many times. The chain recombines TRBV20-1 with TRBJ2-7; D gene uncertain. Trimming shortened V by 0 bases and J by 2 bases, and 5 bases separated the two germline ends. This CDR3 has 12 amino acids. Germline V gene data show CDR1 as DFQATT and CDR2 as SNEGSKA (reference sequence). CDR3 in DNA: TGCAGTGCTAGAGAACCTCCCTACGAGCAGTACTTC. Translated: CSAREPPYEQYF.

In its sample, this clonotype was seen many times. The V call is TRBV6-1, the J call TRBJ2-3; D is undetermined. The germline V gene encodes CDR1 MNHNS and CDR2 SASEGT. V lost 4 bases to trimming and J lost 5 bases, with 13 bases between them. This CDR3 has 14 amino acids. CDR3 DNA sequence: TGTGCCAGCAGTGTCCTTGGGGTAAGAGATACGCAGTATTTT. Protein: CASSVLGVRDTQYF.

The rearrangement uses TRBV20-1 and TRBJ2-1; the match to TRBD2 covers 10 bases. CDR1 and CDR2 (germline): DFQATT, SNEGSKA (reference sequence). V was clipped by 6 bases and J by 7 bases; unmatched bases: 9. This CDR3 region has 14 residues. CDR3 coding DNA: TGCAGTGCAGATGGTAGCGGGAGGTTTAATGAGCAGTTCTTC. Translating it yields CSADGSGRFNEQFF.

This clonotype was counted ten times or more. The chain employs TRBV4-2 and TRBJ2-6, with a tentative D call TRBD1 (5 bases). Trimming pared 0 bases from V and 2 bases from J, leaving 20 bases between. Looked up from germline, CDR1 is LGHNA and CDR2 is YNFKEQ. This CDR3 is built from 20 residues. CDR3 in DNA: TGTGCCAGCAGCCAAGATTCCGGCGCCACAGGAAACCCTGGGGCCAACGTCCTGACTTTC. Its translation: CASSQDSGATGNPGANVLTF.

Details on this clonotype: A much larger clone sits a single nucleotide away, making a read error possible. The chain carries TRBV27 and TRBJ2-5; D possibly corresponds to TRBD2 (5 bases). Germline CDR1 reads MNHEY; CDR2 reads SMNVEV (reference sequence). CDR3 size: 11 residues. V lost 3 bases and J lost 9, with 8 bases in between. The CDR3 DNA reads as TGTGCCAGCAGTTTCGGGGAGCCCCAGTACTTC. As protein: CASSFGEPQYF.

This clonotype was recorded once. The V call is TRBV18, the J call TRBJ2-1, with 9 positions matching TRBD2. V trimming: 2 bases; J trimming: 4 bases; junction bases outside the gene matches: 6. The CDR3 extends over 16 amino acids. Germline V gene lookup returns CDR1 KGHSH and CDR2 LQKENI. The CDR3 reads CASSPTSGRTYNEQFF. The CDR3 coding sequence is TGTGCCAGCTCACCAACAAGCGGGAGGACTTACAATGAGCAGTTCTTC.

Ten or more counts support this clonotype. This rearrangement joins TRBV5-1 to TRBJ2-7, with 7 bases matching TRBD2. CDR1 and CDR2 (germline): SGHRS, YFSETQ. This CDR3 has 13 residues. J was trimmed by 6 bases and V by 1 base; bases with no gene match: 4. The CDR3 sequence is CASSLQREREQYF. The CDR3 DNA reads TGCGCCAGCAGCTTGCAGCGGGAACGCGAGCAGTACTTC.

This clonotype was observed a few times. J is TRBJ1-2 and V is TRBV25-1, with a weak D call TRBD1 (6 bases). This CDR3 has 12 residues. Germline-derived CDR1 and CDR2 are MGHDK and SYGVNS. Trimming cost V 8 bases and J 6 bases, with 13 bases left between them. The CDR3 here is CASQTGPDGYTF. The CDR3 bases are TGTGCCAGCCAGACAGGTCCGGATGGCTACACCTTC.

This clonotype was recorded many times. This chain links TRBV5-1 with TRBJ2-7; 11 positions match TRBD2. The CDR3 totals 15 residues. The junction had 5 bases not matched to a gene; V was cut back by 4 bases and J by 2 bases. CDR1 is SGHRS and CDR2 is YFSETQ in the germline V gene. In nucleotides, the CDR3 is TGCGCCAGCAGCCCCGGTAGCGGGAGGGCCTACGAGCAGTACTTC. Translating gives CASSPGSGRAYEQYF. The entire variable domain, with the rest obtained from reference TRBV5-1 and TRBJ2-7, is as follows: KAGVTQTPRYLIKTRGQQVTLSCSPISGHRSVSWYQQTPGQGLQFLFEYFSETQRNKGNFPGRFSGRQFSNSRSEMNVSTLELGDSALYLCASSPGSGRAYEQYFGPGTRLTVT.

This clonotype was counted a few times. V and J are TRBV10-3 and TRBJ2-7; tentatively, D is TRBD2 (6 bases). V dropped 4 bases and J dropped 3 bases, with 13 bases sitting between them. Germline lookup yields CDR1 ENHRY and CDR2 SYGVKD. This CDR3 has 14 amino acids. For the CDR3, the DNA is TGTGCCATCAGTGGGACTACCGGATACTACGAGCAGTACTTC. Translating it yields CAISGTTGYYEQYF.

There are many counts of this clonotype. The genes are TRBV9 and TRBJ1-2, with no clear D. The CDR3 is made up of 15 amino acids. CDR1 and CDR2 from the germline V gene are SGDLS and YYNGEE. Deletions cut 4 bases from V and 7 bases from J, with 20 bases between. CDR3 residues: CASSSRKGNAFGYTF. The CDR3 coding sequence is TGTGCCAGCAGCTCTCGAAAGGGTAACGCGTTTGGCTACACCTTC.